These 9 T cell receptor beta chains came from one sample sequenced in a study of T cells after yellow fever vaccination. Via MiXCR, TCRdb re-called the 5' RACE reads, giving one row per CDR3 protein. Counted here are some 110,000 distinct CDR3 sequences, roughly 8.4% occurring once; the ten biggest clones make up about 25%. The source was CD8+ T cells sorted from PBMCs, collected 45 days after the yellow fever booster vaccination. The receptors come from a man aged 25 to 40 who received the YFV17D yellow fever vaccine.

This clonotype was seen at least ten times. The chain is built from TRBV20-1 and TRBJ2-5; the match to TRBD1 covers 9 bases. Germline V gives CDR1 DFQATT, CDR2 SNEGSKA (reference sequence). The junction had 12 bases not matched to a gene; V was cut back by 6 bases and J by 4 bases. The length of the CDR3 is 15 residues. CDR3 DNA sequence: TGCAGTGCCATCCTCGACAGGGGGGCGGGAGAGACCCAGTACTTC. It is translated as CSAILDRGAGETQYF.

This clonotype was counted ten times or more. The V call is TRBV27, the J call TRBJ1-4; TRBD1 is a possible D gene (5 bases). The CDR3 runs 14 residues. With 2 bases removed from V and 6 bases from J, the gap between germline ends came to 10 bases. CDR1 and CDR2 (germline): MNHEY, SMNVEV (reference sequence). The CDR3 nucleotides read TGTGCCAGCAGTTTAAGGACACCGTATGAAAAACTGTTTTTT. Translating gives CASSLRTPYEKLFF. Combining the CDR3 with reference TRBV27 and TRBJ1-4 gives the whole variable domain EAQVTQNPRYLITVTGKKLTVTCSQNMNHEYMSWYRQDPGLGLRQIYYSMNVEVTDKGDVPEGYKVSRKEKRNFPLILESPSPNQTSLYFCASSLRTPYEKLFFGSGTQLSVL.

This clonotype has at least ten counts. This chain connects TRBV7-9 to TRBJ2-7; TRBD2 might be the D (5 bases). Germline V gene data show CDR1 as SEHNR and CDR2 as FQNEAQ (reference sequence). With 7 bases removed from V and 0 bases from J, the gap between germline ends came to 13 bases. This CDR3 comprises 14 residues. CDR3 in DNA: TGTGCCAGCAAACCGGCGGGCAACTCCTACGAGCAGTACTTC. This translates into CASKPAGNSYEQYF. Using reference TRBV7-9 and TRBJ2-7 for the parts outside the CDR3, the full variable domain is DTGVSQNPRHKITKRGQNVTFRCDPISEHNRLYWYRQTLGQGPEFLTYFQNEAQLEKSRLLSDRFSAERPKGSFSTLEIQRTEQGDSAMYLCASKPAGNSYEQYFGPGTRLTVT.

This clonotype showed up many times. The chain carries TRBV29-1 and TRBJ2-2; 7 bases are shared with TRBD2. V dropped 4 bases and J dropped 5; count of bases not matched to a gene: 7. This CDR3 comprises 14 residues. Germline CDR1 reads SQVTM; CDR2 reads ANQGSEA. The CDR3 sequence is CSVATGGLTGELFF. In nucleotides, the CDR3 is TGCAGCGTTGCAACGGGAGGACTGACCGGGGAGCTGTTTTTT.

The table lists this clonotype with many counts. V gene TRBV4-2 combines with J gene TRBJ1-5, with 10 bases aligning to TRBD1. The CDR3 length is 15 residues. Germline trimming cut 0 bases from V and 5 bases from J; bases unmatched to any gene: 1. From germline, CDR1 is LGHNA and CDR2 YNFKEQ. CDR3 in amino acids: CASSQDGTGDQPQHF. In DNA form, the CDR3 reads TGTGCCAGCAGCCAAGACGGGACAGGGGATCAGCCCCAGCATTTT.

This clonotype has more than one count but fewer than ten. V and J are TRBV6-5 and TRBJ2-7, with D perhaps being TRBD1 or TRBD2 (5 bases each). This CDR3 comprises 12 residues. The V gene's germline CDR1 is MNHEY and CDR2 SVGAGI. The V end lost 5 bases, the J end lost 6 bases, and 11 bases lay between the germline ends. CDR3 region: CASSRGPSEQYF. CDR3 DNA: TGTGCCAGCAGTAGGGGACCCTCCGAGCAGTACTTC.

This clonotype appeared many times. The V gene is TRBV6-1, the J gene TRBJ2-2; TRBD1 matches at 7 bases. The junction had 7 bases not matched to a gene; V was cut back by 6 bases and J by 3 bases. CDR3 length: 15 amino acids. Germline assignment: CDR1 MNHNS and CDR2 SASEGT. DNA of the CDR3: TGTGCCAGCAGCGCTACAGGGGCGTACACCGGGGAGCTGTTTTTT. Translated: CASSATGAYTGELFF.

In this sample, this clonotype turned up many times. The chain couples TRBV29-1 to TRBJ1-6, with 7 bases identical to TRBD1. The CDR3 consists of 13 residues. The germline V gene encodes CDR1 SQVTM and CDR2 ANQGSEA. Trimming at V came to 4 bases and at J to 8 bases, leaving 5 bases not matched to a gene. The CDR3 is CSVVTGIDSPLHF. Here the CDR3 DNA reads TGCAGCGTTGTGACAGGGATTGATTCACCCCTCCACTTT.

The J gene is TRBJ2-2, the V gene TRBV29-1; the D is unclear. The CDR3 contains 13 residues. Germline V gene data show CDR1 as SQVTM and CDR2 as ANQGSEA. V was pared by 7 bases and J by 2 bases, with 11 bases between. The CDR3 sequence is CSAGEFNTGELFF. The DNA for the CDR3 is TGCAGCGCCGGAGAATTTAACACCGGGGAGCTGTTTTTT.